This T cell receptor beta chain emerged from a study of pediatric ulcerative colitis. Up to 500,000 reads were sequenced per sample. Sequencing was performed with immunoSEQ multiplex PCR; in TCRdb, only in-frame clones are kept and a portion is missing. The sample gives 60,000 or so clones, 77% of which show up once; about 5.2% is in the top ten. Per germline, CDR1 MGHDK and CDR2 SYGVNS. The V end lost 8 bases, the J end lost 2 bases, and 12 bases lay between the germline ends. This CDR3 region has 13 residues. This clone was seen only a few times. This clonotype originated in a boy under 18 with moderate ulcerative colitis. The specimen sequenced was blood. The chain combines TRBV25-1 with TRBJ1-1; D may be TRBD1 (5 bases). CDR3 DNA sequence: TGTGCCAGCGACCGGGGGAAAAACACTGAAGCTTTCTTT. Protein sequence: CASDRGKNTEAFF.